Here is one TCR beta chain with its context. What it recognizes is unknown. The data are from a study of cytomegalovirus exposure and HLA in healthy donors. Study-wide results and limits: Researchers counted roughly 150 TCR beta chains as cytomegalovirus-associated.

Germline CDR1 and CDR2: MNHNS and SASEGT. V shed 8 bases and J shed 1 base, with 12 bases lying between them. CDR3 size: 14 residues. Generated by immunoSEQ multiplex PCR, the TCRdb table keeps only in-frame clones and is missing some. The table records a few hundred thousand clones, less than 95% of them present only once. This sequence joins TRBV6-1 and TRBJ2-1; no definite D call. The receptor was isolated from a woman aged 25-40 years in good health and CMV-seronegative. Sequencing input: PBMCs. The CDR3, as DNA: TGTGCCAGCCAGCCAGGTGGATCCTACAATGAGCAGTTCTTC. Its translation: CASQPGGSYNEQFF.